This T cell receptor beta chain was captured in a study of early T cells in non-severe SARS-CoV-2 infection. Study-wide background: It was bulk RNA from unsorted whole blood that was sequenced, and the chains were unpaired.

The CDR3 runs 15 residues. General study results and limits: Private and CD4 specificities were missed by VDJdb matching, skewed to anti-spike CD8.

Researchers tagged individual cDNA molecules with unique molecular identifiers. TCRdb passed the 5' RACE reads through MiXCR, listing each CDR3 protein once. Among some 61,000 distinct CDR3 sequences listed, about 10% were seen once. This clonotype occurred many times. Its specificity is not known. Sequencing was done on a sample of whole blood. The receptor was isolated from an adult who was a healthcare worker with PCR-confirmed SARS-CoV-2 infection or an uninfected control (not recorded which). The chain recombines TRBV21-1 with TRBJ2-4; the D segment call TRBD2 is taken from the table without a DNA check. TRBV21-1 is termed a pseudogene. The CDR3 region has the DNA TGTGCCAGCAGCAAAGTACGGGACTTCAAAAACATTCAGTACTTC. The encoded protein is CASSKVRDFKNIQYF.